This is a list of T cell receptor beta chains from one sample in a study of CD8 T cells in Susac syndrome. One entry per CDR3 protein, called by TCRdb with MiXCR from the immunoSEQ multiplex PCR reads. Of about 180,000 distinct CDR3 sequences in the sample, 95% to 96% were seen once. Source material: CD4+ T cells from PBMCs. These receptors were collected from a human donor with Susac syndrome. The conserved cysteine and the conserved F or W are not part of the CDR3 here. Fields, in order: V gene, clone size, CDR3 protein. Part of the rows lack a size; the others show once, few, many or a class for expanded clones.

TRBV24-1 | NA | ATSGGSSNQPQH
TRBV6-2/TRBV6-3 | NA | ASRWTSLYEQY
TRBV5-6 | NA | ASSLFRTENTEAF
TRBV28 | once | ASSPSPTKPMNTEAF
TRBV18 | few | ASSGSSYEQY
TRBV28 | NA | ASSPLGEGARGYT
TRBV5-1 | NA | ASSLGASSNRDYEQY
TRBV7-9 | NA | ASSLDTSRYEQY
TRBV9 | NA | ASSARTGGQETQY
TRBV2 | NA | ASMRLAETQY
TRBV12-3/TRBV12-4 | NA | ASSQGANTQY
TRBV7-9 | NA | ASSLVLAGTYNEQF
TRBV7-2 | NA | ASSLQTGSGGYT
TRBV4-1 | NA | ASSQAQRGTQETQY
TRBV15 | NA | ATSRDPRDTQY
TRBV5-4 | NA | ASSLGTSGIYEQY
TRBV4-3 | NA | ASSPSWVNTGELF
TRBV6-5 | NA | ASRGDFYGYT
TRBV6-2/TRBV6-3 | NA | ASSYSKPPQH
TRBV29-1 | once | SARQPGRNGYT
TRBV6-1 | NA | ASSEAFGVYGYT
TRBV30 | NA | AWSDRSNQPQH
TRBV24-1 | NA | ATGRGSGETQY
TRBV7-9 | NA | ASSGLAGGYSHIQY
TRBV9 | NA | ASSVARGPGELF
TRBV20-1 | once | SASQNPYEQY
TRBV19 | NA | ASRVQGTQETQY
TRBV10-3 | few | AISGTSGTDTQY
TRBV29-1 | NA | SVRTSGSRYEQY
TRBV12-3/TRBV12-4 | NA | ASSLLGKQETQY
TRBV15 | NA | ATSRDVGSGYEQY
TRBV29-1 | NA | SVDGREDEQF
TRBV11-1 | NA | ASSLVGSGLAGGFYNEQF
TRBV9 | NA | ASSVDGPLGLNNEQF
TRBV7-9 | NA | ASSPEGTAYGYT
TRBV19 | once | ASSIGTSPDTQY
TRBV20-1 | NA | SAAGQGSPYEQY
TRBV20-1 | NA | SARGEVQGQETQY
TRBV20-1 | NA | SVERETEAF
TRBV28 | once | ASSLVGQTKGYEQY
TRBV7-2 | NA | ASSPAFSGANVLT
TRBV9 | NA | ASSVEPGWNEQF
TRBV29-1 | NA | SVEGGLGTEAF
TRBV15 | NA | ATSRGQLETQY
TRBV5-1 | NA | ASSPARGTGKSQY
TRBV10-3 | NA | AVRTSGGTDTQY
TRBV20-1 | NA | SARTPLTYNEQF
TRBV29-1 | NA | SVGGQAYNEQF
TRBV20-1 | once | SAREGARYT
TRBV5-4 | NA | ASSTDRVGEQY
TRBV4-3 | NA | ASSQTQGNIQY
TRBV9 | NA | ASSDRLAGYEQF
TRBV5-6 | NA | ASSFTGFMNTEAF
TRBV10-3 | once | AISETDANYGYT
TRBV15 | NA | ATSRAGINIQY
TRBV29-1 | NA | SVRWTEQF